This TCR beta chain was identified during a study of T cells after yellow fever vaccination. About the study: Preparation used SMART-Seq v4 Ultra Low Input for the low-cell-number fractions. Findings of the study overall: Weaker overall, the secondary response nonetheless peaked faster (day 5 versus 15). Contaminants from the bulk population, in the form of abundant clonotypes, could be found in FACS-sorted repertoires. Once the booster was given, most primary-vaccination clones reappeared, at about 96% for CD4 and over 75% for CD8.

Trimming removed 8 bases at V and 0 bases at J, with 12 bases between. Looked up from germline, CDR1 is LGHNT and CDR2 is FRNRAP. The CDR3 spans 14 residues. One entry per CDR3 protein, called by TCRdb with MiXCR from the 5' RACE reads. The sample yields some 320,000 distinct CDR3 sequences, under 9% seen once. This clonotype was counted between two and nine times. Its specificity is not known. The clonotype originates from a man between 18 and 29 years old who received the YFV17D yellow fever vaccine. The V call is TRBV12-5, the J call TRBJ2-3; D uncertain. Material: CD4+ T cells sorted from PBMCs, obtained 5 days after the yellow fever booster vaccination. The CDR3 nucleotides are TGTGCTAGTCTGGGGATAGGCAGCACAGATACGCAGTATTTT. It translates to CASLGIGSTDTQYF.